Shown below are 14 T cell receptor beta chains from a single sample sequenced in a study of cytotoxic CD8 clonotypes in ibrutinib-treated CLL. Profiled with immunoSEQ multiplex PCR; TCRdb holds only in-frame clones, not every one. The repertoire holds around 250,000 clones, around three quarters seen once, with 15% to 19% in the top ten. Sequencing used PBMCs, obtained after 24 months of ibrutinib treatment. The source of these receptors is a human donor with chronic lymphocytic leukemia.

The CDR3 spells CAFGQATDTQYF. The CDR3 DNA reads as TGTGCGTTCGGACAGGCCACAGATACGCAGTATTTT. This chain connects TRBV30 to TRBJ2-3; 7 bases map to TRBD1. CDR1 is GTSNPN, CDR2 SVGIG, per germline (reference sequence). The CDR3 is made up of 12 amino acids.

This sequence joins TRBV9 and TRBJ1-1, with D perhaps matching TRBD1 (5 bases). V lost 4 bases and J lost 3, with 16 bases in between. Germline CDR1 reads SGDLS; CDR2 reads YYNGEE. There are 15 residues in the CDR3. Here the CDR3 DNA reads TGTGCCAGCAGCTTATCCCCCGGGGGATACACTGAAGCTTTCTTT. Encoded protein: CASSLSPGGYTEAFF.

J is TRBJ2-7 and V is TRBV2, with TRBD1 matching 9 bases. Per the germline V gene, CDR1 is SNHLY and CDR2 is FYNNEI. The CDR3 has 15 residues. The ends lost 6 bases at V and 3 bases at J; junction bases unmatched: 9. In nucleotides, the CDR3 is TGTGCCAGCAGCGAGGGGGACAGGGTAATCTACGAGCAGTACTTC. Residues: CASSEGDRVIYEQYF.

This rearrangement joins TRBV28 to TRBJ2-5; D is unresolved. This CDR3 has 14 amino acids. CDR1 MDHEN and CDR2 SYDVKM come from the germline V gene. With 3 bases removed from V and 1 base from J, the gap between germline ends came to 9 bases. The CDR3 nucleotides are TGTGCCAGCAGTTTGGTGCCAAGCCAAGAGACCCAGTACTTC. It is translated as CASSLVPSQETQYF.

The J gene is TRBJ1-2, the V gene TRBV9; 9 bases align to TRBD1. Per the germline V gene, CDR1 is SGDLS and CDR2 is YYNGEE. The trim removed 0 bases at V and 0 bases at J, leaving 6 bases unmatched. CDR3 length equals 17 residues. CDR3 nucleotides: TGTGCCAGCAGCGTAGGGGGACAGGGAGTGGCTAACTATGGCTACACCTTC. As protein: CASSVGGQGVANYGYTF.

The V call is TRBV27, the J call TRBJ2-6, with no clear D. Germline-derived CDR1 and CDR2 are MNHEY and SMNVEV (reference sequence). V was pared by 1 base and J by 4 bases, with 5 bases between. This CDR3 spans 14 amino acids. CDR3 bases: TGTGCCAGCAGTTTATTGGGAGGGGCCAACGTCCTGACTTTC. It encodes CASSLLGGANVLTF.

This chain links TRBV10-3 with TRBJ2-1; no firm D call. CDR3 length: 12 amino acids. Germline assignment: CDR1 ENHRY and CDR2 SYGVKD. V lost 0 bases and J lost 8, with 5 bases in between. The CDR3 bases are TGTGCCATCAGTGAGTCGGCGGATGAGCAGTTCTTC. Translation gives CAISESADEQFF.

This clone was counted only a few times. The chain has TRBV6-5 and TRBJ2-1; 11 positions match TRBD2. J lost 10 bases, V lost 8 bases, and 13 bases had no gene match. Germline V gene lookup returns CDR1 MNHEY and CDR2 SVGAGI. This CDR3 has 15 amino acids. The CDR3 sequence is CASGLLAGVQGEQFF. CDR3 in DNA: TGTGCCAGCGGATTACTAGCGGGAGTTCAGGGGGAGCAGTTCTTC.

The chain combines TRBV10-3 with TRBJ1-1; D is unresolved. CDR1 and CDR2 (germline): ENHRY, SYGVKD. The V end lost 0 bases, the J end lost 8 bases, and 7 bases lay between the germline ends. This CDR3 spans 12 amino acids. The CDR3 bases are TGTGCCATCAGTGAGTCGGCCCTGGAAGCTTTCTTT. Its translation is CAISESALEAFF.

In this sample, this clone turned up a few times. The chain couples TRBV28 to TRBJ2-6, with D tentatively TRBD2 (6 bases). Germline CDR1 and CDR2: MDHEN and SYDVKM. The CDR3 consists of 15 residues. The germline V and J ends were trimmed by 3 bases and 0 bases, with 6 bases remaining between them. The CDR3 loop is CASSFGGSGANVLTF. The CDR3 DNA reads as TGTGCCAGCAGTTTCGGGGGCTCTGGGGCCAACGTCCTGACTTTC.

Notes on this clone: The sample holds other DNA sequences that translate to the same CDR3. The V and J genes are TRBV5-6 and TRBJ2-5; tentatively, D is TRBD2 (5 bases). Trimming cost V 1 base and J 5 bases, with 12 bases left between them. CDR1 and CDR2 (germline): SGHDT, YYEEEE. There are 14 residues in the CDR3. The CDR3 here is CASSLRQGGETQYF. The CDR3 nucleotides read TGTGCCAGCAGCTTGAGGCAAGGAGGCGAGACCCAGTACTTC.

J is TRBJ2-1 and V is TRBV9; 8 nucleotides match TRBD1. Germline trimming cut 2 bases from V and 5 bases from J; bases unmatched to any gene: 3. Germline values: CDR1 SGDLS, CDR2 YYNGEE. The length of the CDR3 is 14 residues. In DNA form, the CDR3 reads TGTGCCAGCAGCGTCCTGGACAGGGACAATGAGCAGTTCTTC. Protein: CASSVLDRDNEQFF.

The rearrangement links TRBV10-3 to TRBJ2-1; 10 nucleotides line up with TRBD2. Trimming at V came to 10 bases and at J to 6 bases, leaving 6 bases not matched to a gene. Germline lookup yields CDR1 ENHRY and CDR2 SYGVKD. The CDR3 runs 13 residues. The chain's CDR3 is CASTSGTGNEQFF. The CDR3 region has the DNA TGTGCCAGTACTAGCGGGACTGGCAATGAGCAGTTCTTC.

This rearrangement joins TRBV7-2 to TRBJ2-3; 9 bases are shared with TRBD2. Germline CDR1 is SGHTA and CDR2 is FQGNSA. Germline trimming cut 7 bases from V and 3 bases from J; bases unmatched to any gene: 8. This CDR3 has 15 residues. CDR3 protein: CASTFSGRGTDTQYF. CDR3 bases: TGTGCCAGCACCTTTAGCGGGAGAGGTACAGATACGCAGTATTTT.